This T cell receptor (beta chain) came from a study of T cells expressing NK-cell markers. Turning to the study itself: Sequencing of TCR beta repertoires drew on sorted CD3+CD56+NKG2C+, CD3+CD56+NKG2C- and CD3+CD56-NKG2C+ T cells. Among eight sequenced donors, seven carried HCMV seropositivity while one was seronegative. Whole-study findings and limits: NKG2C+ dominant clonotype frequencies in 6 or 7 donors were roughly 1.0-7.5% of CD8+ T cells.

Researchers built TCR beta cDNA using 5'RACE template switching with UMIs. TCRdb reprocessed the 5' RACE reads, keeping one entry per CDR3 protein, no DNA. In total, the table holds roughly 420,000 distinct CDR3 sequences. About this clonotype: Its antigen is still unknown.

Germline-derived CDR1 and CDR2 are SGHRS and YFSETQ. This CDR3 comprises 12 residues. The receptor's source is a woman aged 18 to 75 in good health. Sequencing input: blood T cells: a sorted CD56 or NKG2C T cell subset, CD4+ or CD8+ T cells, or bulk PBMC T cells (not recorded which). The rearrangement joins TRBV5-1 to TRBJ2-7. CDR3 sequence reads: CASSLALGEQYF. The full variable domain, completed using reference TRBV5-1 and TRBJ2-7, is KAGVTQTPRYLIKTRGQQVTLSCSPISGHRSVSWYQQTPGQGLQFLFEYFSETQRNKGNFPGRFSGRQFSNSRSEMNVSTLELGDSALYLCASSLALGEQYFGPGTRLTVT.